This T cell receptor (beta chain) was sequenced during a study of tissue T cells after allogeneic stem cell transplantation. As for time point: mouse harvest day 7 after allogeneic transplant. Mouse grafts combined 10^7 T-cell-depleted bone marrow cells with 10^6 splenic CD5+ T cells. CDR1 is NSHNY and CDR2 is SYGAGN in the germline V gene. This CDR3 has 13 residues. The V gene lost 5 bases and the J gene lost 0 bases, with 8 bases spanning the gap. This table comes from immunoSEQ multiplex PCR, and its TCRdb copy is limited to in-frame clones, with some not included. This sample has 3,000 to 4,000 clones, with approximately 46% found just once. On this clone: What it binds is not known. Here the gene names and germline are mouse. The CDR3 extends 1 residue past the end of the read, so its final part is completed from the germline J gene.

Study-level results: Anatomically similar tissues had similar TCR repertoires within each patient. The study did not identify alloreactive or antigen-specific tissue TCRs, and some clones might be persisting host cells.

This receptor was taken from a female BALB/c mouse given C57BL/6 T cells with graft-versus-host disease after an allogeneic hematopoietic cell transplant. The chain carries TRBV13-1 and TRBJ1-2; no definite D call. The sample comprised gut tissue. Incomplete CDR3 DNA: TGTGCCAGCAGGGGCGATGCAAACTCCGACTACACC. It encodes CASRGDANSDYT. The CDR3 reads in full as CASRGDANSDYTF.